Shown below are 27 T cell receptor beta chains from a single sample sequenced in a study of low-dose radiotherapy and immunotherapy resistance in tumors (dated by TCRdb to 2022 to 2024). Read against the paper, the sample's time point label means: before trial treatment. These reads were obtained on an Illumina HiSeq 2500. First-strand cDNA was synthesized with Superscript III and a set of TRAV- and TRBV-specific primers, covering both TCRalpha and TCRbeta chains. A roughly 19-cycle PCR with Phusion amplified the TCRs, pairing a constant-region primer with the adapter that was attached to the V primers. The public reads were reanalyzed by TCRdb: fastp trimming at Q25, MiXCR alignment, in-frame beta chains only. Identical CDR3 protein sequences are pooled into one entry, listed with their most common genes and DNA. In all, the sample holds fewer than 90,000 distinct CDR3 sequences, and around 30% of those were seen once. 11% of the sample belongs to the ten largest clones.

The sequenced sample was PBMCs, obtained before treatment. These TCRs come from a female donor with ovarian cancer.

The chain recombines TRBV28 with TRBJ1-6; D is uncertain. Per germline, CDR1 MDHEN and CDR2 SYDVKM. V lost 7 bases and J 12 bases, leaving 16 bases between the germline ends. The CDR3 contains 13 residues. As DNA, the CDR3 is TGTGCCAGCAATCCCAGGCCCCTGGAACCCCTCCACTTT. This translates into CASNPRPLEPLHF.

At least ten counts were recorded for this clonotype. The rearrangement joins TRBV5-1 to TRBJ2-3; D perhaps matches TRBD2 (6 bases). CDR3 length equals 14 residues. V was pared by 3 bases and J by 9 bases, with 17 bases between. CDR1 and CDR2 (germline): SGHRS, YFSETQ. The CDR3 here is CASSYIPERGTQYF. CDR3 in DNA: TGCGCCAGCAGCTATATCCCCGAACGGGGGACGCAGTATTTT.

The chain uses TRBV6-2 or TRBV6-3 and TRBJ2-1; 7 bases fit TRBD1. The V segment lost 5 bases and the J segment 10 bases; nucleotides outside the gene matches: 17. CDR3 length equals 16 residues. Germline loops: CDR1 MNHEY, CDR2 SVGEGT. Here the CDR3 reads CASSAGQAFRPYEQFF. In DNA form, the CDR3 reads TGTGCCAGCAGTGCAGGACAGGCCTTTCGGCCCTACGAGCAGTTCTTC.

This clonotype has ten or more counts. The gene calls are TRBV28 and TRBJ2-2, with TRBD2 matching 11 bases. Germline-derived CDR1 and CDR2 are MDHEN and SYDVKM. This CDR3 region has 17 residues. V gave up 6 bases and J gave up 4 bases; unmatched junction bases: 10. CDR3 loop: CASSWGPLAGGTGELFF. CDR3 nucleotide sequence: TGTGCCAGCAGCTGGGGGCCTCTAGCGGGGGGCACCGGGGAGCTGTTTTTT.

V usage is TRBV12-3 or TRBV12-4 and J usage is TRBJ1-2; 9 positions agree with TRBD1. This CDR3 has 14 amino acids. V lost 6 bases and J lost 2; bases outside the gene matches: 4. CDR3 region: CASRGTGLNYGYTF. The CDR3 region has the DNA TGTGCCAGCAGGGGGACAGGGTTAAACTATGGCTACACCTTC.

This clonotype was seen repeatedly, ten times or more. J is TRBJ2-7 and V is TRBV7-8; possible D gene TRBD2, 6 bases. Trimming took off 1 base at V and 3 bases at J, with 13 bases between the two ends. CDR3 size: 15 residues. Germline V gene sequence: CDR1 SGHVS, CDR2 FQNEAQ. The CDR3 protein is CASSLEWGVGYEQYF. In DNA form, the CDR3 reads TGTGCCAGCAGCTTAGAGTGGGGGGTTGGCTACGAGCAGTACTTC.

This clonotype was observed at least ten times. V and J are TRBV10-3 and TRBJ2-3; D is ambiguous. This CDR3 has 14 amino acids. V was clipped by 4 bases and J by 8 bases, with 16 bases between them. Per germline, CDR1 ENHRY and CDR2 SYGVKD. CDR3 sequence: CAISGESRWGTQYF. DNA of the CDR3: TGTGCCATCAGTGGCGAAAGCCGGTGGGGTACGCAGTATTTT.

As for this clonotype: A far larger clone is only one base removed, so a read error is likely. The genes are TRBV6-8 and TRBJ2-3, with 9 bases matching TRBD1. The CDR3 loop spans 16 amino acids. Germline V gives CDR1 MNHGY, CDR2 SAAAGT. The CDR3 loop is CVSRRGPGQGTDTQYF. The CDR3, as DNA: TGTGTCAGCAGGAGAGGCCCGGGACAGGGAACAGATACGCAGTATTTT.

This clonotype was detected many times. This chain uses TRBV24-1 with TRBJ2-7, with D unclear. The CDR3 contains 16 residues. The V end lost 3 bases, the J end lost 0 bases, and 14 bases lay between the germline ends. CDR1 and CDR2 (germline): KGHDR, SFDVKD. CDR3 nucleotide sequence: TGTGCCACCAGTGATCCGACGCCGGGCAGCTCCTACGAGCAGTACTTC. This encodes CATSDPTPGSSYEQYF.

This clonotype was picked up many times. J is TRBJ2-5 and V is TRBV2; TRBD2 matches at 9 bases. The J segment lost 3 bases and the V segment lost 7 bases, leaving 6 bases of the junction unmatched. Germline CDR1 reads SNHLY; CDR2 reads FYNNEI. This CDR3 comprises 14 residues. Here the CDR3 reads CASKAGGWEETQYF. The CDR3 region has the DNA TGTGCCAGCAAAGCGGGGGGTTGGGAAGAGACCCAGTACTTC.

The chain has TRBV3-1 and TRBJ2-5, with D hard to call. V was shortened by 1 base and J by 2 bases, with 14 bases between the two germline ends. The CDR3 spans 16 residues. Germline loops: CDR1 LGHDT, CDR2 YNNKEL (reference sequence). CDR3 amino acids: CASSQGALFRQETQYF. DNA of the CDR3: TGTGCCAGCAGCCAAGGGGCATTATTTCGGCAAGAGACCCAGTACTTC.

There are many counts of this clonotype. This chain uses TRBV7-8 with TRBJ2-3; 9 bases align to TRBD2. Germline V gene lookup returns CDR1 SGHVS and CDR2 FQNEAQ. V trimming: 2 bases; J trimming: 4 bases; junction bases outside the gene matches: 4. The CDR3 spans 15 residues. CDR3 sequence reads: CASSLLAGSPDTQYF. DNA of the CDR3: TGTGCCAGCAGCTTACTAGCGGGAAGTCCAGATACGCAGTATTTT. The variable domain in full, completed from reference TRBV7-8 and TRBJ2-3, reads GAGVSQSPRYKVAKRGQDVALRCDPISGHVSLFWYQQALGQGPEFLTYFQNEAQLDKSGLPSDRFFAERPEGSVSTLKIQRTQQEDSAVYLCASSLLAGSPDTQYFGPGTRLTVL.

This clonotype was detected ten times or more. This chain connects TRBV9 to TRBJ2-5, with TRBD1 matching over 8 bases. Germline V CDR1 and CDR2: SGDLS, YYNGEE. Germline trimming cut 6 bases from V and 0 bases from J; bases unmatched to any gene: 10. The CDR3 covers 16 residues. The CDR3 coding sequence is TGTGCCAGCACGCGAGGACAGGGTGGATACCAAGAGACCCAGTACTTC. It translates to CASTRGQGGYQETQYF.

This clonotype was detected many times. The chain employs TRBV20-1 and TRBJ1-5; a possible D gene is TRBD1 (5 bases). The CDR3 extends over 15 amino acids. V lost 6 bases, J lost 2 bases, and 17 bases lay in between. Germline V gene sequence: CDR1 DFQATT, CDR2 SNEGSKA (reference sequence). The CDR3 bases are TGCAGTGCGAAGCGGGGGTTCGAAGGCAATCAGCCCCAGCATTTT. Translating gives CSAKRGFEGNQPQHF.

This clonotype was detected ten times or more. The chain couples TRBV10-2 to TRBJ2-1, with 10 bases identical to TRBD1. Germline loops: CDR1 WSHSY, CDR2 SAAADI. The V and J ends lost 5 bases and 1 base, in that order; junction bases with no gene match: 8. This CDR3 has 17 residues. This CDR3 is CASSPGTGERSYNEQFF. The CDR3 bases are TGCGCCAGCAGTCCAGGGACAGGGGAAAGGTCCTACAATGAGCAGTTCTTC.

The chain uses TRBV6-6 and TRBJ1-4; D unclear. Germline CDR1 is MNHNY and CDR2 is SVGAGI (reference sequence). The V gene lost 0 bases and the J gene lost 8 bases, with 7 bases spanning the gap. The CDR3 is 13 residues long. DNA for the CDR3: TGTGCCAGCAGTTACTCGATGGGGGAAAAACTGTTTTTT. Its translation is CASSYSMGEKLFF.

This clonotype was detected ten times or more. The CDR3 here is CASSQAPANTGELFF. Here the CDR3 DNA reads TGCGCCAGCAGCCAAGCCCCAGCGAACACCGGGGAGCTGTTTTTT. The chain combines TRBV4-1 with TRBJ2-2; D remains unclear. Germline lookup yields CDR1 MGHRA and CDR2 YSYEKL. V dropped 1 base and J dropped 0 bases, with 6 bases sitting between them. The CDR3 runs 15 residues.

Regarding this clonotype: It is likely a read error: a sequence one base away is far more abundant. The rearrangement uses TRBV28 and TRBJ2-1; 9 bases align to TRBD2. Germline V CDR1 and CDR2: MDHEN, SYDVKM. This CDR3 has 15 amino acids. The J segment lost 13 bases and the V segment lost 5 bases, leaving 15 bases of the junction unmatched. Here the CDR3 DNA reads TGTGCCAGCAGTAGGGGTAGCGGGGGACAAGAGACCCAGTTCTTC. It encodes CASSRGSGGQETQFF.

This clonotype was found many times. The J gene is TRBJ2-2, the V gene TRBV24-1, with D unclear. Deletions cut 6 bases from V and 0 bases from J, with 7 bases between. This CDR3 is built from 14 residues. Germline values: CDR1 KGHDR, CDR2 SFDVKD. This CDR3 is CATSPTTNTGELFF. CDR3 bases: TGTGCCACCAGTCCGACAACGAACACCGGGGAGCTGTTTTTT.

The count of this clonotype is one. This chain joins TRBV5-6 and TRBJ2-7, with a weak D call TRBD1 (6 bases). The tail of the sequence fits TRBJ2-5 better, so the J call may be wrong. In germline, CDR1 is SGHDT, CDR2 YYEEEE. The CDR3 runs to 15 residues. CDR3 in DNA: TGTGCCAGCAGCTTGGAACAGGGTACCCGAGAGACCCAGTACTTC. Protein: CASSLEQGTRETQYF.

This chain connects TRBV4-1 to TRBJ2-3; 11 nucleotides align to TRBD2. The CDR3 consists of 16 residues. The V segment lost 3 bases and the J segment 3 bases; nucleotides outside the gene matches: 5. The V gene's germline CDR1 is MGHRA and CDR2 YSYEKL. CDR3 in DNA: TGCGCCAGCAGCCAGCGGGGACTAGCGGTTACAGATACGCAGTATTTT. Translated: CASSQRGLAVTDTQYF.

This clonotype came up many times. V gene TRBV2 combines with J gene TRBJ2-5, with D tentatively TRBD1 (5 bases). CDR1 is SNHLY, CDR2 FYNNEI, per germline. V dropped 10 bases and J dropped 0 bases, with 9 bases sitting between them. The CDR3 has 12 residues. The DNA of the CDR3 is TGTGCCACGACAGCCTACCAAGAGACCCAGTACTTC. It translates to CATTAYQETQYF.

This clonotype was counted at least ten times. The chain carries TRBV24-1 and TRBJ1-5, with 7 nucleotides matching TRBD1. In germline, CDR1 is KGHDR, CDR2 SFDVKD. This CDR3 is 14 amino acids long. The ends lost 7 bases at V and 6 bases at J; junction bases unmatched: 8. The chain's CDR3 is CATSITGESQPQHF. The CDR3 DNA reads as TGTGCCACCAGCATCACAGGGGAGAGTCAGCCCCAGCATTTT.

Ten or more counts support this clonotype. The chain carries TRBV7-8 and TRBJ2-3; 11 bases are shared with TRBD2. Germline assignment: CDR1 SGHVS and CDR2 FQNEAQ. V shed 3 bases and J 1 base; nucleotides not matched to a gene: 12. This CDR3 is 19 amino acids long. CDR3 coding DNA: TGTGCCAGCAGCTTCCGACTAGCGGGACTCGAGTCCCGCACAGATACGCAGTATTTT. As protein: CASSFRLAGLESRTDTQYF.

This clonotype was seen a single time. A far larger clone is off by one base, so a read error is likely. The genes are TRBV27 and TRBJ2-1; D uncertain. V was cut by 5 bases and J by 13 bases, with 18 bases left in between. Germline CDR1 and CDR2: MNHEY and SMNVEV (reference sequence). The CDR3 contains 13 residues. CDR3 DNA: TGTGCCAGCAGTCCTCACTTCCAAGAGACCCAGTTCTTC. Its protein is CASSPHFQETQFF.

The rearrangement joins TRBV26 to TRBJ2-3; the D call TRBD1 from the table was never checked on the DNA. TRBV26 is recorded as a pseudogene. The CDR3 loop spans 14 amino acids. The CDR3 reads CASFDRTGTDTQYF. CDR3 DNA sequence: TGTGCCAGCTTTGACAGGACGGGCACAGATACGCAGTATTTT.

In its sample, this clonotype was seen many times. The chain has TRBV6-6 and TRBJ1-1; the match to TRBD1 covers 9 bases. The CDR3 has 14 amino acids. The germline gives CDR1 MNHNY, CDR2 SVGAGI (reference sequence). The junction had 9 bases not matched to a gene; V was cut back by 6 bases and J by 7 bases. This CDR3 is CASSLGQGRGEAFF. Written as DNA, the CDR3 is TGTGCCAGCAGCCTCGGACAGGGGCGGGGTGAAGCTTTCTTT.